Listed below are T cell receptor beta chains from one sample, sequenced in a study of blood T cell repertoires in COVID-19. The assay was immunoSEQ multiplex PCR, and TCRdb's table has in-frame clones only and misses some. This table holds about 210,000 clones, around 83% found once. Input material: peripheral blood. The source of these receptors is a man aged 50-59 years with active or convalescent COVID-19. Each CDR3 is given without its conserved first and last residue.

j_call: TRBJ2-7; v_call: TRBV13; cdr3_aa: ASSVSSGRIYGEQY
j_call: TRBJ2-1; v_call: TRBV11-2; cdr3_aa: ASSLGLTGSSYNEQF
j_call: TRBJ2-1; v_call: TRBV27; cdr3_aa: ASSLARGDQF
j_call: TRBJ2-7; v_call: TRBV18; cdr3_aa: ASSPLGLSYEQY
j_call: TRBJ2-1; v_call: TRBV10-3; cdr3_aa: AISASGGLGGQF
j_call: TRBJ1-1; v_call: TRBV5-1; cdr3_aa: ASSLISSNTEAF
j_call: TRBJ2-3; v_call: TRBV4-2; cdr3_aa: ASRLAGGDRGSDTQY
j_call: TRBJ1-4; v_call: TRBV28; cdr3_aa: ASSPRVVREAEKLF
j_call: TRBJ2-5; v_call: TRBV10-3; cdr3_aa: ANSGSGGETQY
j_call: TRBJ2-6; v_call: TRBV7-2; cdr3_aa: ASSYQTGANVLT
j_call: TRBJ2-4; v_call: TRBV6-5; cdr3_aa: ASSSLWGLAKNIQY
j_call: TRBJ1-5; v_call: TRBV28; cdr3_aa: ASRLNRVGDNQPQH
j_call: TRBJ2-5; v_call: TRBV6-2/TRBV6-3; cdr3_aa: ASSYSGGVSGRTQETQY
j_call: TRBJ1-1; v_call: TRBV15; cdr3_aa: ATSRDKQGNTEAF
j_call: TRBJ1-2; v_call: TRBV19; cdr3_aa: ASSSPGQGTYGYT
j_call: TRBJ2-7; v_call: TRBV7-2; cdr3_aa: ASSLGRGSLGEQY
j_call: TRBJ2-1; v_call: TRBV7-9; cdr3_aa: ASSLEAGNNEQF
j_call: TRBJ2-3; v_call: TRBV18; cdr3_aa: ASSPLTGDLADTQY
j_call: TRBJ2-3; v_call: TRBV7-9; cdr3_aa: ASSLESGGDTDTQY
j_call: TRBJ2-5; v_call: TRBV6-2/TRBV6-3; cdr3_aa: ASGQTNPQETQY
j_call: TRBJ2-1; v_call: TRBV7-2; cdr3_aa: ASSLGGSGGRNEQF
j_call: TRBJ1-2; v_call: TRBV27; cdr3_aa: ASSYSGLGLDYGYT
j_call: TRBJ2-1; v_call: TRBV5-6; cdr3_aa: ASRPGGGVEQF
j_call: TRBJ2-7; v_call: TRBV19; cdr3_aa: ASSMANSYEQY
j_call: TRBJ2-2; v_call: TRBV28; cdr3_aa: ASSRAGDTGELF
j_call: TRBJ2-3; v_call: TRBV5-1; cdr3_aa: ASSFRTVGTDTQY
j_call: TRBJ2-3; v_call: TRBV7-2; cdr3_aa: ASSLGSSGGARY
j_call: TRBJ1-4; v_call: TRBV20-1; cdr3_aa: SASSIRGVREKLF
j_call: TRBJ2-5; v_call: TRBV7-9; cdr3_aa: ASSTDRGGETQY
j_call: TRBJ1-3; v_call: TRBV6-2/TRBV6-3; cdr3_aa: ASSYGGSPGNTIY
j_call: TRBJ2-1; v_call: TRBV2; cdr3_aa: ASTHDSGSNEQF
j_call: TRBJ1-6; v_call: TRBV5-1; cdr3_aa: ASSLRPQGESPLH
j_call: TRBJ2-5; v_call: TRBV7-8; cdr3_aa: ASSLVVGGGLQETQY
j_call: TRBJ1-1; v_call: TRBV7-2; cdr3_aa: ASSLGRDRGTEAF
j_call: TRBJ1-6; v_call: TRBV4-1; cdr3_aa: ASSQESVRLNSPLH
j_call: TRBJ2-2; v_call: TRBV29-1; cdr3_aa: SAVLGQGASTGELF
j_call: TRBJ2-1; v_call: TRBV29-1; cdr3_aa: SVRTSGDNEQF
j_call: TRBJ2-5; v_call: TRBV5-8; cdr3_aa: ASSLGQGLIQETQY
j_call: TRBJ1-5; v_call: TRBV18; cdr3_aa: ASSPGVYRDPNQPQH
j_call: TRBJ1-1; v_call: TRBV18; cdr3_aa: ASSPPGTGENTEAF
j_call: TRBJ1-6; v_call: TRBV18; cdr3_aa: ASSPTGGHSPLH
j_call: TRBJ1-1; v_call: TRBV28; cdr3_aa: ASSLGGGLRTEAF
j_call: TRBJ1-1; v_call: TRBV7-3; cdr3_aa: ASSEQRNTEAF
j_call: TRBJ2-5; v_call: TRBV29-1; cdr3_aa: SVDGTGSFGTQY
j_call: TRBJ1-5; v_call: TRBV19; cdr3_aa: ASSSQGGRQPQH
j_call: TRBJ1-2; v_call: TRBV2; cdr3_aa: ASSDMIQQGGVGGYT
j_call: TRBJ1-2; v_call: TRBV6-5; cdr3_aa: ASDSGFSGYT
j_call: TRBJ2-5; v_call: TRBV5-4; cdr3_aa: ASSLGRETQY
j_call: TRBJ2-3; v_call: TRBV9; cdr3_aa: ASSEGGASYPGDTQY
j_call: TRBJ1-1; v_call: TRBV2; cdr3_aa: ASSEPYRSNTEAF
j_call: TRBJ2-7; v_call: TRBV5-1; cdr3_aa: ASSLLRGIYEQY
j_call: TRBJ2-3; v_call: TRBV2; cdr3_aa: ASSPREDTQY